The rows below give T cell receptor beta chains drawn from one sample of a study of blood T cell repertoires in COVID-19. The data were produced by immunoSEQ multiplex PCR, yet TCRdb's version contains in-frame clones alone and is incomplete. Of 70,000 to 95,000 clones listed, under 80% were seen once; the top ten hold 36%. Sequenced material: peripheral blood. These receptors were collected from a man aged 60-69 years with COVID-19, enrolled during active disease. Both conserved end residues are part of each CDR3. Fields, in order: J gene, D gene, clone size, V gene, CDR3 protein, CDR3 DNA. A D gene is named only where the DNA matches it firmly. Some rows have no size entry. The others give once, few or many, or a class for an expanded clone.

j_gene: TRBJ2-1
d_gene: NA
abundance: NA
v_gene: TRBV18
CDR3aa: CASSPPWRGDEQFF
CDR3nt: TGTGCCAGCTCACCACCCTGGCGGGGCGATGAGCAGTTCTTC

j_gene: TRBJ2-7
d_gene: NA
abundance: NA
v_gene: TRBV5-1
CDR3aa: CASSPAAGVSYEQYF
CDR3nt: TGCGCCAGCAGCCCCGCCGCAGGGGTATCCTACGAGCAGTACTTC

j_gene: TRBJ1-3
d_gene: TRBD1
abundance: NA
v_gene: TRBV7-2
CDR3aa: CASSPDRGTGNTIYF
CDR3nt: TGTGCCAGCAGCCCTGACAGGGGGACAGGAAACACCATATATTTT

j_gene: TRBJ1-3
d_gene: TRBD1
abundance: NA
v_gene: TRBV5-1
CDR3aa: CASSFGTGSGNTIYF
CDR3nt: TGCGCCAGCAGCTTTGGGACAGGCTCTGGAAACACCATATATTTT

j_gene: TRBJ1-4
d_gene: NA
abundance: NA
v_gene: TRBV5-1
CDR3aa: CASSPSGSYNEKLFF
CDR3nt: TGCGCCAGCAGCCCCTCGGGGTCCTATAATGAAAAACTGTTTTTT

j_gene: TRBJ2-1
d_gene: NA
abundance: once
v_gene: TRBV12-5
CDR3aa: CASAPGAGDYNEQFF
CDR3nt: TGTGCTAGTGCTCCGGGGGCGGGAGACTACAATGAGCAGTTCTTC

j_gene: TRBJ2-4
d_gene: TRBD1
abundance: NA
v_gene: TRBV10-3
CDR3aa: CATQGALAKNIQYF
CDR3nt: TGTGCCACCCAGGGGGCCCTAGCCAAAAACATTCAGTACTTC

j_gene: TRBJ2-6
d_gene: TRBD1
abundance: NA
v_gene: TRBV10-2
CDR3aa: CASRALDRGSGANVLTF
CDR3nt: TGCGCCAGCAGGGCCCTGGACAGGGGAAGTGGGGCCAACGTCCTGACTTTC

j_gene: TRBJ2-1
d_gene: TRBD1
abundance: NA
v_gene: TRBV9
CDR3aa: CASSPRTGFYNEQFF
CDR3nt: TGTGCCAGCAGCCCCCGGACAGGGTTTTACAATGAGCAGTTCTTC

j_gene: TRBJ2-1
d_gene: TRBD2
abundance: NA
v_gene: TRBV3-1/TRBV3-2
CDR3aa: CASSQGLAGGPHEQFF
CDR3nt: TGTGCCAGCAGCCAAGGACTCGCGGGAGGGCCCCATGAGCAGTTCTTC

j_gene: TRBJ2-3
d_gene: NA
abundance: NA
v_gene: TRBV14
CDR3aa: CASSQDLSAGYRDTQYF
CDR3nt: TGTGCCAGCAGCCAAGATCTTTCTGCAGGATACCGGGATACGCAGTATTTT

j_gene: TRBJ2-3
d_gene: NA
abundance: NA
v_gene: TRBV5-4
CDR3aa: CASSPSSDTQYF
CDR3nt: TGTGCCAGCAGCCCAAGTAGTGATACGCAGTATTTT

j_gene: TRBJ1-1
d_gene: TRBD1
abundance: NA
v_gene: TRBV7-6
CDR3aa: CASSETGGLGTEAFF
CDR3nt: TGTGCCAGCAGCGAAACAGGGGGTCTGGGCACTGAAGCTTTCTTT

j_gene: TRBJ2-2
d_gene: TRBD2
abundance: NA
v_gene: TRBV5-1
CDR3aa: CASSLAGTSGIGTGELFF
CDR3nt: TGCGCCAGCAGCTTGGCGGGGACTAGCGGGATAGGCACCGGGGAGCTGTTTTTT

j_gene: TRBJ2-3
d_gene: TRBD2
abundance: NA
v_gene: TRBV13
CDR3aa: CASSLGLAGKTDTQYF
CDR3nt: TGTGCCAGCAGCTTAGGGCTAGCGGGGAAGACAGATACGCAGTATTTT

j_gene: TRBJ1-5
d_gene: TRBD1
abundance: NA
v_gene: TRBV19
CDR3aa: CASSPRGQGRGNQPQHF
CDR3nt: TGTGCCAGTAGTCCCCGAGGACAGGGAAGAGGCAATCAGCCCCAGCATTTT

j_gene: TRBJ2-7
d_gene: TRBD2
abundance: NA
v_gene: TRBV6-5
CDR3aa: CASRTSASSYEQYF
CDR3nt: TGTGCCAGCAGGACTAGCGCGAGCTCCTACGAGCAGTACTTC

j_gene: TRBJ2-3
d_gene: TRBD2
abundance: NA
v_gene: TRBV5-4
CDR3aa: CASSGGTSGFSSTDTQYF
CDR3nt: TGTGCCAGCAGCGGAGGGACTAGCGGGTTTTCTAGCACAGATACGCAGTATTTT

j_gene: TRBJ1-4
d_gene: TRBD1
abundance: few
v_gene: TRBV9
CDR3aa: CASSASQQGAGRKLFF
CDR3nt: TGTGCCAGCAGCGCCTCTCAACAGGGGGCGGGGAGAAAACTGTTTTTT

j_gene: TRBJ2-3
d_gene: TRBD2
abundance: NA
v_gene: TRBV19
CDR3aa: CASTSAGGGVTDTQYF
CDR3nt: TGTGCCAGTACCTCCGCCGGTGGGGGGGTCACAGATACGCAGTATTTT

j_gene: TRBJ1-1
d_gene: NA
abundance: NA
v_gene: TRBV30
CDR3aa: CAWRVTGTEAFF
CDR3nt: TGTGCCTGGAGAGTAACAGGCACTGAAGCTTTCTTT

j_gene: TRBJ1-1
d_gene: NA
abundance: NA
v_gene: TRBV5-1
CDR3aa: CASSIRDTEAFF
CDR3nt: TGCGCCAGCAGCATCCGGGACACTGAAGCTTTCTTT

j_gene: TRBJ1-2
d_gene: TRBD1
abundance: NA
v_gene: TRBV25-1
CDR3aa: CASRAAQGTPSNYGYTF
CDR3nt: TGTGCCAGCAGGGCCGCACAGGGGACTCCTTCTAACTATGGCTACACCTTC

j_gene: TRBJ2-2
d_gene: NA
abundance: NA
v_gene: TRBV6-1
CDR3aa: CASSGIRGEGTGELFF
CDR3nt: TGTGCCAGCAGTGGCATCCGAGGCGAGGGCACCGGGGAGCTGTTTTTT

j_gene: TRBJ1-4
d_gene: NA
abundance: NA
v_gene: TRBV3-1/TRBV3-2
CDR3aa: CASSHLRAKTSTNEKLFF
CDR3nt: TGTGCCAGCAGCCATCTGAGGGCAAAAACTTCAACTAATGAAAAACTGTTTTTT

j_gene: TRBJ1-1
d_gene: NA
abundance: NA
v_gene: TRBV3-1/TRBV3-2
CDR3aa: CASSRPTGEAFF
CDR3nt: TGTGCCAGCAGCCGTCCCACAGGCGAAGCTTTCTTT

j_gene: TRBJ2-1
d_gene: TRBD1
abundance: few
v_gene: TRBV5-1
CDR3aa: CASSFTRPGQGANEQFF
CDR3nt: TGCGCCAGCAGCTTCACGCGACCGGGACAGGGGGCAAATGAGCAGTTCTTC

j_gene: TRBJ2-1
d_gene: NA
abundance: NA
v_gene: TRBV29-1
CDR3aa: CSVRPDSYNEQFF
CDR3nt: TGCAGCGTCCGACCGGACAGCTACAATGAGCAGTTCTTC

j_gene: TRBJ2-5
d_gene: TRBD2
abundance: NA
v_gene: TRBV20-1
CDR3aa: CSASAALAGGFQETQYF
CDR3nt: TGCAGTGCTAGTGCAGCTCTAGCGGGGGGGTTCCAAGAGACCCAGTACTTC

j_gene: TRBJ1-6
d_gene: NA
abundance: NA
v_gene: TRBV5-1
CDR3aa: CASSLGAGERSPLHF
CDR3nt: TGCGCCAGCAGCTTGGGAGCCGGGGAACGGTCACCCCTCCACTTT

j_gene: TRBJ2-1
d_gene: NA
abundance: NA
v_gene: TRBV27
CDR3aa: CASSWRADSYNEQFF
CDR3nt: TGTGCCAGCAGCTGGCGGGCCGACTCCTACAATGAGCAGTTCTTC

j_gene: TRBJ2-3
d_gene: TRBD2
abundance: NA
v_gene: TRBV7-3
CDR3aa: CASSLRGGAGGSDTQYF
CDR3nt: TGTGCCAGCAGCTTAAGGGGAGGAGCGGGAGGTTCAGATACGCAGTATTTT

j_gene: TRBJ2-2
d_gene: NA
abundance: NA
v_gene: TRBV11-1
CDR3aa: CASSSTGELFF
CDR3nt: TGTGCCAGCAGTTCTACCGGGGAGCTGTTTTTT

j_gene: TRBJ2-6
d_gene: TRBD1
abundance: NA
v_gene: TRBV2
CDR3aa: CASTPVGQGAGGANVLTF
CDR3nt: TGTGCCAGCACCCCGGTAGGACAGGGGGCGGGTGGGGCCAACGTCCTGACTTTC